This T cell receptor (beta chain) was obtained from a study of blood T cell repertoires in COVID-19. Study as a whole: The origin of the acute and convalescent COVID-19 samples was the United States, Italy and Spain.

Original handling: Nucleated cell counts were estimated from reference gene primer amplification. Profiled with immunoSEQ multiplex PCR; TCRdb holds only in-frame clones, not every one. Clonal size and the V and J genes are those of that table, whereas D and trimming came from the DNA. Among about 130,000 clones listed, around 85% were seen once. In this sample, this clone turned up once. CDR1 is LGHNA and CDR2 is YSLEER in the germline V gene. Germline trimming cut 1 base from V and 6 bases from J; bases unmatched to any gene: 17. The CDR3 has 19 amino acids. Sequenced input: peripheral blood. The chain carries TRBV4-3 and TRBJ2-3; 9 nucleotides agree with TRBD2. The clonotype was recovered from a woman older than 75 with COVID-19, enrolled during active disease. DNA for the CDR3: TGCGCCAGCAGCCAAGGAGTCAGCCGACTAGCGGACCTTCTGGATACGCAGTATTTT. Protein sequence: CASSQGVSRLADLLDTQYF.